This TCR beta chain derives from a study of regulatory T cells in long-lasting Graves disease. About the study: Over 5 years of antithyroid drugs with positive TSH receptor antibodies was taken to mean persistent Graves' disease. General observations from the study: Possibly, too few samples lowered accuracy. TRBV28, TRBJ1-2 and TRBJ2-5 emerged as the favored segments in persistent disease. Compared with new cases, persistent Graves' patients showed reduced TCR diversity.

Building the TCR beta libraries relied on iRepertoire HTBI primers, and CDR3 regions underwent Arm-PCR. TCRdb redid the calling of the multiplex PCR reads with MiXCR, one entry per CDR3 protein. The sample carries 350,000 to 500,000 distinct CDR3 sequences, roughly a fifth recorded once. In germline, CDR1 is LGHNA, CDR2 YNFKEQ. The CDR3 has 16 amino acids. Time point indicated: persistent/refractory GD, antithyroid drugs over 5 years with positive TRAb. RNA extracted from PBMCs served as the sequencing template. A word on this clonotype: Its antigen remains unknown. Compared with germline, one end of the junction differs, possibly owing to a read error.

This receptor was taken from a female donor with Graves disease. Specimen: peripheral blood mononuclear cells (PBMCs), collected when the disease was refractory, from a patient treated with antithyroid drugs. This chain connects TRBV4-2 to TRBJ2-7; tentative D call: TRBD1 (5 bases). CDR3 bases: TGTGCCAGCAGCCGCCGGACAACTACCCTCTCCGACGAGCAGTACTTC. Its protein is CASSRRTTTLSDEQYF.